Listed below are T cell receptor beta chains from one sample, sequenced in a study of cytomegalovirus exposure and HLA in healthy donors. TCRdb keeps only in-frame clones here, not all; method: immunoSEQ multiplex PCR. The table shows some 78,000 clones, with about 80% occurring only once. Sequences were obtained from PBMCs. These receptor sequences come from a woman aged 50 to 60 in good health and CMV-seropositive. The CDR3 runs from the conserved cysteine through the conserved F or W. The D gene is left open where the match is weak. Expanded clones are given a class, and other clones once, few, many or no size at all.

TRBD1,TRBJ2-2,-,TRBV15,CATSRSGGLTGELFF,TGTGCCACCAGCCGATCAGGGGGCCTCACCGGGGAGCTGTTTTTT
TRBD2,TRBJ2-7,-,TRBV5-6,CASGSSGGPFYEQYF,TGTGCCAGCGGATCCAGCGGGGGGCCCTTCTACGAGCAGTACTTC
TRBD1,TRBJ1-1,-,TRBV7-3,CAGSSQGGNTEAFF,TGTGCCGGCAGTTCCCAGGGGGGGAACACTGAAGCTTTCTTT
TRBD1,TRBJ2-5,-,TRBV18,CASSPDRVQETQYF,TGTGCCAGCTCACCCGACAGGGTCCAAGAGACCCAGTACTTC
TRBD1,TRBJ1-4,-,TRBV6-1,CASSEFWTGGGGGEKLFF,TGTGCCAGCAGTGAATTTTGGACAGGGGGCGGAGGCGGCGAAAAACTGTTTTTT
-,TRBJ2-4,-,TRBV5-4,CASSQTGSAKNIQYF,TGTGCCAGCAGCCAGACAGGCTCGGCCAAAAACATTCAGTACTTC
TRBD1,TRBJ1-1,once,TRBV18,CASSPDRGATEAFF,TGTGCCAGCTCCCCGGACAGGGGAGCCACTGAAGCTTTCTTT
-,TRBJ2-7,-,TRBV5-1,CASSLNIGGPSYEQYF,TGCGCCAGCAGCTTGAATATCGGCGGCCCGTCCTACGAGCAGTACTTC
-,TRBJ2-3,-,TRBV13,CASSFSGSTDTQYF,TGTGCCAGCAGCTTCTCCGGGAGCACAGATACGCAGTATTTT
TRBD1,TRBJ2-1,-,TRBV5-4,CATNRGQLDEQFF,TGTGCCACGAACAGGGGGCAACTCGATGAGCAGTTCTTC
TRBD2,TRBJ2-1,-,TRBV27,CASSLTLPGLAGENEQFF,TGTGCCAGCAGTCTAACCCTACCGGGACTAGCGGGAGAGAATGAGCAGTTCTTC
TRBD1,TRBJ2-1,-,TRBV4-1,CASSEQGYNEQFF,TGCGCCAGCAGCGAACAGGGGTACAATGAGCAGTTCTTC
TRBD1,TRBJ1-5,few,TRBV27,CASSLTTGGVQPQHF,TGTGCCAGCAGTTTAACGACAGGGGGGGTTCAGCCCCAGCATTTT
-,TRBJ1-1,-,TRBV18,CASSPPSGPTEAFF,TGTGCCAGCTCACCACCCTCAGGTCCCACTGAAGCTTTCTTT
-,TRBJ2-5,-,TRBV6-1,CATRETQYF,TGTGCCACCCGAGAGACCCAGTACTTC
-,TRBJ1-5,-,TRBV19,CASSTDITNQPQHF,TGTGCCAGTAGTACCGACATCACCAATCAGCCCCAGCATTTT
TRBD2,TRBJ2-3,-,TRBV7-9,CASSSTREGDTQYF,TGTGCCAGCAGCTCCACCCGGGAGGGTGATACGCAGTATTTT
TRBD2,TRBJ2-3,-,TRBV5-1,CASSLGAGAEDTQYF,TGCGCCAGCAGCTTGGGGGCGGGAGCCGAAGATACGCAGTATTTT
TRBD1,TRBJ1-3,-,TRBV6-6,CASSPTGGFGNTIYF,TGTGCCAGCAGTCCGACAGGGGGTTTTGGAAACACCATATATTTT
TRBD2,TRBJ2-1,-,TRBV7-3,CASSMLGRGSGGEQFF,TGTGCCAGCAGTATGCTGGGAAGGGGCTCCGGGGGGGAGCAGTTCTTC
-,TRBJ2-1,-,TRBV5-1,CASSVFGGASSYNEQFF,TGCGCCAGCAGCGTTTTTGGGGGGGCCAGCTCCTACAATGAGCAGTTCTTC
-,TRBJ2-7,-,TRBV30,CAWSPGHYEQYF,TGTGCCTGGAGTCCGGGACATTACGAGCAGTACTTC
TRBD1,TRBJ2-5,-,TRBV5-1,CASSGQGAKETQYF,TGCGCCAGCAGCGGACAGGGGGCAAAAGAGACCCAGTACTTC
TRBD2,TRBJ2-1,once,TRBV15,CATSSGLAPNEQFF,TGTGCCACCAGCAGCGGACTAGCGCCCAATGAGCAGTTCTTC
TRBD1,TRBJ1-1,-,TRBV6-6,CASREQGVTEAFF,TGTGCCAGCAGGGAACAGGGGGTGACTGAAGCTTTCTTT
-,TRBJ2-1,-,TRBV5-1,CASSDKDSAYNEQFF,TGCGCCAGCAGCGACAAGGACAGCGCCTACAATGAGCAGTTCTTC
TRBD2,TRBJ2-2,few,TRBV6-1,CASTQGRDLGLFF,TGTGCCAGCACCCAAGGGAGGGACTTGGGCCTGTTTTTT
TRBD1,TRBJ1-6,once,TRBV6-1,CATWDSAYSSPLHF,TGTGCCACATGGGACAGCGCCTACAGTTCACCCCTCCACTTT
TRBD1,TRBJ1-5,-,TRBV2,CASSEGGQGSQPQHF,TGTGCCAGCAGTGAGGGCGGACAGGGGAGCCAGCCCCAGCATTTT
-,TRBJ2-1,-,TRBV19,CASRSGQRGNEQFF,TGTGCCAGTAGGTCTGGCCAGCGCGGCAATGAGCAGTTCTTC
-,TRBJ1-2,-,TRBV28,CASGGLGGYTF,TGTGCCTCGGGGGGGTTAGGTGGCTACACCTTC
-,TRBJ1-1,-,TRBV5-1,CASSVQGSTEAFF,TGCGCCAGCAGCGTCCAAGGGAGCACTGAAGCTTTCTTT
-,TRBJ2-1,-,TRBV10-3,CAITRDMSSYNEQFF,TGTGCCATCACCCGGGACATGAGCTCCTACAATGAGCAGTTCTTC
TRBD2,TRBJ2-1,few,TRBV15,CATSRDRTSGGHNEQFF,TGTGCCACCAGCAGAGATAGGACTAGCGGGGGGCACAATGAGCAGTTCTTC
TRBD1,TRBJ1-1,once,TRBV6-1,CASRSTGVSTEAFF,TGTGCCAGCAGATCGACAGGGGTTAGCACTGAAGCTTTCTTT
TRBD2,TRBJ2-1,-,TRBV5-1,CASSAGGWGEGQFF,TGCGCCAGCAGCGCGGGAGGGTGGGGAGAAGGGCAGTTCTTC
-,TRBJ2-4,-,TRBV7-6,CASSPGQSQTNIQYF,TGTGCCAGCAGTCCCGGACAGAGTCAAACAAACATTCAGTACTTC
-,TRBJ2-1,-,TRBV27,CASSGPAGSYNEQFF,TGTGCCAGCAGTGGGCCGGCGGGATCCTACAATGAGCAGTTCTTC
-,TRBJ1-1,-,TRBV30,CAWDQQGFTEAFF,TGTGCCTGGGACCAACAGGGCTTCACTGAAGCTTTCTTT
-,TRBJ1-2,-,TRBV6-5,CASSYWGESDGYTF,TGTGCCAGCAGTTACTGGGGGGAATCTGACGGCTACACCTTC
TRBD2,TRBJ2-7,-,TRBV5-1,CASRLGLADSYEQYF,TGCGCCAGCAGGCTCGGACTAGCGGATTCCTACGAGCAGTACTTC
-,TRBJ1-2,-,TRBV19,CASSGAGGYTF,TGTGCCAGTAGTGGAGCCGGGGGCTACACCTTC
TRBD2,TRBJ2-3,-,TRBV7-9,CASSPLAGVADTQYF,TGTGCCAGCAGCCCCCTAGCGGGGGTTGCAGATACGCAGTATTTT
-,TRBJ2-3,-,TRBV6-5,CASTEPGGGADTQYF,TGTGCCAGCACAGAACCGGGGGGCGGAGCAGATACGCAGTATTTT
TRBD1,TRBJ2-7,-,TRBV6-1,CASRSTGTVNEQYF,TGTGCCAGCAGATCGACAGGGACGGTAAACGAGCAGTACTTC
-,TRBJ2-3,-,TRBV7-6,CASSIQGFGDTQYF,TGTGCCAGCAGCATACAGGGTTTCGGGGATACGCAGTATTTT
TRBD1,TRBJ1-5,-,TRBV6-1,CASSPGQGNQPQHF,TGTGCCAGCAGCCCAGGACAGGGGAATCAGCCCCAGCATTTT
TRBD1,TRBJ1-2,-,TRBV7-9,CSSSLGTAGNFGYTF,TGTTCCAGCAGCTTAGGGACAGCGGGAAACTTCGGCTACACCTTC
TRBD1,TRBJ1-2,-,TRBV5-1,CASSPLGQGRVENYGYTF,TGCGCCAGCAGCCCCCTGGGACAGGGTAGGGTGGAGAACTATGGCTACACCTTC
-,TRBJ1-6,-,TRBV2,CASSRDYGSPLHF,TGTGCCAGCAGTCGGGACTACGGGTCACCCCTCCACTTT
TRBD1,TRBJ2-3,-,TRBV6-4,CASSPTGGTDTQYF,TGTGCCAGCAGCCCCACAGGGGGAACAGATACGCAGTATTTT
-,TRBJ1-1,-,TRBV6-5,CASSYGPNTEAFF,TGTGCCAGCAGTTATGGGCCGAACACTGAAGCTTTCTTT
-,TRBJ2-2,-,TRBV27,CASSLWGRRGALFANTGELFF,TGTGCCAGCAGTTTATGGGGGAGGAGAGGGGCCCTCTTCGCGAACACCGGGGAGCTGTTTTTT
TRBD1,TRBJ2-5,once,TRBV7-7,CASSLGTGVQETQYF,TGTGCTAGCAGCCTAGGGACAGGCGTACAAGAGACCCAGTACTTC